This entry lists 23 T cell receptor beta chains sequenced from one sample in a study of lymphopenia after photon versus proton radiotherapy. The method was immunoSEQ multiplex PCR; TCRdb's version includes in-frame clones alone and lacks a portion of them. This sample has about 160,000 clones, with 75% to 90% found just once. The sample consisted of peripheral blood, taken from a patient treated with photon-based radiotherapy. These receptors originate from a man in his fifties or sixties with gastric cancer.

This clone was detected a few times. V is TRBV9 and J is TRBJ2-5, with D perhaps given as TRBD1 or TRBD2 (5 bases each). CDR3 length: 14 amino acids. The germline V gene has CDR1 SGDLS and CDR2 YYNGEE. V was clipped by 4 bases and J by 2 bases, with 12 bases between them. This CDR3 is CASSKDRGQETQYF. The CDR3 nucleotides are TGTGCCAGCAGCAAAGACAGAGGGCAAGAGACCCAGTACTTC.

V usage is TRBV4-3 and J usage is TRBJ2-7; 11 positions agree with TRBD2. The CDR3 has 18 amino acids. CDR1 and CDR2 from the germline V gene are LGHNA and YSLEER. V shed 1 base and J 2 bases; nucleotides not matched to a gene: 10. The CDR3 spells CASSQAIGLAGRAYEQYF. The CDR3 DNA follows: TGCGCCAGCAGCCAAGCGATCGGACTAGCGGGCCGAGCCTACGAGCAGTACTTC.

This chain connects TRBV29-1 to TRBJ2-1; maybe TRBD2 (7 bases). Germline-derived CDR1 and CDR2 are SQVTM and ANQGSEA. The CDR3 covers 17 residues. Trimming removed 2 bases at V and 7 bases at J, with 24 bases between. CDR3 DNA sequence: TGCAGCGTTGAAAGAGGGGGAGGACTAGAGCACGCGAATGAGCAGTTCTTC. It translates to CSVERGGGLEHANEQFF.

This chain connects TRBV2 to TRBJ1-3; TRBD1 matches at 9 bases. CDR1 is SNHLY, CDR2 FYNNEI, per germline. The CDR3 runs to 13 residues. V shed 8 bases and J 4 bases; nucleotides not matched to a gene: 3. CDR3 sequence reads: CASEQGAGNTIYF. In DNA, the CDR3 is TGTGCCAGCGAACAGGGGGCCGGAAACACCATATATTTT.

The genes are TRBV18 and TRBJ1-2; TRBD1 aligns across 12 bases. Germline-derived CDR1 and CDR2 are KGHSH and LQKENI. The ends lost 2 bases at V and 11 bases at J; junction bases unmatched: 9. The CDR3 length is 15 residues. CDR3 region: CASSPGTGGADGYTF. CDR3 nucleotide sequence: TGTGCCAGCTCACCAGGGACAGGGGGCGCCGACGGGTACACCTTC.

The chain carries TRBV9 and TRBJ1-1; 11 bases agree with TRBD1. Per the germline V gene, CDR1 is SGDLS and CDR2 is YYNGEE. Trimming removed 4 bases from V and 7 bases from J; junction bases left unmatched: 6. The CDR3 runs to 14 residues. The CDR3 nucleotides are TGTGCCAGCAGCCCCCGGGACAGGGGGGATGAAGCTTTCTTT. Residues: CASSPRDRGDEAFF.

The gene calls are TRBV30 and TRBJ1-4, with D hard to call. V was trimmed by 1 base and J by 8 bases, leaving 17 bases between them. Germline V gene lookup returns CDR1 GTSNPN and CDR2 SVGIG (reference sequence). The CDR3 totals 15 residues. As DNA, the CDR3 is TGTGCCTGGAGTGGATCGGGCAGGTCTGACGAAAAACTGTTTTTT. Its translation: CAWSGSGRSDEKLFF.

The chain carries TRBV7-9 and TRBJ1-1; possible D gene TRBD1, 6 bases. The V and J ends lost 3 bases and 5 bases respectively, with 16 bases between them. Germline-derived CDR1 and CDR2 are SEHNR and FQNEAQ (reference sequence). This CDR3 is built from 15 residues. The CDR3: CASSFSKGGKTEAFF. As DNA, the CDR3 is TGTGCCAGCAGCTTCTCTAAGGGGGGCAAAACTGAAGCTTTCTTT.

The V and J genes are TRBV5-4 and TRBJ2-1, with 9 positions matching TRBD2. Trimming removed 0 bases from V and 5 bases from J; junction bases left unmatched: 3. The length of the CDR3 is 15 residues. Germline CDR1 is SGHNT and CDR2 is YYREEE (reference sequence). The CDR3 loop reads CASSLAPSGDNEQFF. In DNA form, the CDR3 reads TGTGCCAGCAGCTTGGCCCCTAGCGGGGACAATGAGCAGTTCTTC. The entire variable domain, with the rest obtained from reference TRBV5-4 and TRBJ2-1, is as follows: ETGVTQSPTHLIKTRGQQVTLRCSSQSGHNTVSWYQQALGQGPQFIFQYYREEENGRGNFPPRFSGLQFPNYSSELNVNALELDDSALYLCASSLAPSGDNEQFFGPGTRLTVL.

The gene calls are TRBV7-3 and TRBJ1-1; D unresolved. Trimming removed 1 base from V and 6 bases from J, with 9 bases in between. This CDR3 region has 13 residues. Germline CDR1 reads SGHTA; CDR2 reads FQGTGA. The CDR3 loop reads CASSLIAGAEAFF. The CDR3 coding sequence is TGTGCCAGCAGCTTAATAGCGGGCGCTGAAGCTTTCTTT.

The V and J genes are TRBV6-6 and TRBJ2-2, with D unclear. CDR3 length equals 16 residues. With 2 bases removed from V and 2 bases from J, the gap between germline ends came to 12 bases. Germline V CDR1 and CDR2: MNHNY, SVGAGI (reference sequence). The CDR3 coding sequence is TGTGCCAGCAGTTACGAAAGGCGGACCAACACCGGGGAGCTGTTTTTT. Translating it yields CASSYERRTNTGELFF.

The chain has TRBV19 and TRBJ1-1; no definite D call. CDR1 LNHDA and CDR2 SQIVND come from the germline V gene (reference sequence). The CDR3 spans 13 residues. V lost 3 bases to trimming and J lost 11 bases, with 16 bases between them. The CDR3: CASSISAQVEAFF. The CDR3 nucleotides read TGTGCCAGTAGTATTTCGGCTCAGGTAGAGGCTTTCTTT.

This clone was counted once. The CDR3 DNA follows: TGTGCCAGCAGCCCGAAGGGGGGGCTAGCGGGAACTGGGACCCATGAGCAGTTCTTC. It translates to CASSPKGGLAGTGTHEQFF. V and J are TRBV7-2 and TRBJ2-1, with 9 nucleotides matching TRBD2. Germline CDR1 is SGHTA and CDR2 is FQGNSA. After removal of 5 bases from V and 8 bases from J, the junction contained 22 bases not matched to a gene. This CDR3 region has 19 residues.

V usage is TRBV30 and J usage is TRBJ2-7, with 9 nucleotides matching TRBD2. Germline trimming cut 3 bases from V and 4 bases from J; bases unmatched to any gene: 7. CDR1 and CDR2 (germline): GTSNPN, SVGIG (reference sequence). The CDR3 is made up of 14 amino acids. The CDR3 nucleotides read TGTGCCTGGAGCAGCGGGAGGATAAGGTACGAGCAGTACTTC. Its protein is CAWSSGRIRYEQYF.

This chain connects TRBV18 to TRBJ2-5, with 7 nucleotides matching TRBD2. Trimming at V came to 2 bases and at J to 5 bases, leaving 5 bases not matched to a gene. The V gene's germline CDR1 is KGHSH and CDR2 LQKENI. This CDR3 spans 14 amino acids. The CDR3 DNA reads TGTGCCAGCTCACCATCGGGACTATTGGAGACCCAGTACTTC. This translates into CASSPSGLLETQYF. The full variable domain, with the rest looked up from reference TRBV18 and TRBJ2-5, is NAGVMQNPRHLVRRRGQEARLRCSPMKGHSHVYWYRQLPEEGLKFMVYLQKENIIDESGMPKERFSAEFPKEGPSILRIQQVVRGDSAAYFCASSPSGLLETQYFGPGTRLLVL.

The genes are TRBV5-6 and TRBJ1-2; no reliable D call. This CDR3 is 15 amino acids long. The ends were cut back, 1 base at V and 6 bases at J, with 16 bases in the middle. In germline, CDR1 is SGHDT, CDR2 YYEEEE. CDR3 sequence: CASSLKTPVPDGYTF. Here the CDR3 DNA reads TGTGCCAGCAGCTTGAAGACTCCGGTGCCGGATGGCTACACCTTC.

The rearrangement uses TRBV19 and TRBJ1-5, with 8 bases lining up with TRBD1. The CDR3 sequence is 17 residues long. Trimming took 5 bases from V and 0 from J; bases not matched to a gene: 9. Germline CDR1 LNHDA, CDR2 SQIVND (reference sequence). The CDR3 spells CASSWTGTGNSNQPQHF. The DNA of the CDR3 is TGTGCCAGTAGTTGGACAGGGACTGGCAATAGCAATCAGCCCCAGCATTTT.

The chain joins TRBV10-2 to TRBJ2-2; no firm D call. Germline-derived CDR1 and CDR2 are WSHSY and SAAADI. This CDR3 spans 13 amino acids. V shed 3 bases and J shed 5 bases, with 7 bases lying between them. The CDR3: CASSELRTGELFF. The CDR3 DNA reads as TGCGCCAGCAGTGAATTGAGGACCGGGGAGCTGTTTTTT.

Points on this clone: One end of the junction does not line up with germline, which may come from a read error. This chain links TRBV5-4 with TRBJ2-5, with TRBD1 identical over 8 bases. This CDR3 has 14 amino acids. Germline CDR1 and CDR2: SGHNT and YYREEE (reference sequence). CDR3 in amino acids: CASSVGQGQGTQYF. The CDR3 region has the DNA TGTGCCAGCAGCGTCGGACAGGGACAAGGGACCCAGTACTTC.

V is TRBV6-6 and J is TRBJ1-2, with D maybe TRBD1 (5 bases). V was pared by 8 bases and J by 4 bases, with 11 bases between. Germline CDR1 and CDR2: MNHNY and SVGAGI (reference sequence). This CDR3 has 12 residues. CDR3 coding DNA: TGTGCCAGCGCCGGGGGGGTCTATGGCTACACCTTC. Its protein is CASAGGVYGYTF.

V is TRBV5-1 and J is TRBJ2-3; 9 nucleotides match TRBD1. The CDR3 length is 15 residues. CDR1 is SGHRS and CDR2 is YFSETQ in the germline V gene. V trimming: 3 bases; J trimming: 7 bases; junction bases outside the gene matches: 9. DNA for the CDR3: TGCGCCAGCAGCTCGACCGGGACAGGGATGAATACGCAGTATTTT. It codes for CASSSTGTGMNTQYF.

V is TRBV7-6 and J is TRBJ1-4; no firm D call. The CDR3 consists of 13 residues. With 3 bases removed from V and 7 bases from J, the gap between germline ends came to 9 bases. Germline-derived CDR1 and CDR2 are SGHVS and FNYEAQ. This CDR3 is CASSLSRSEKLFF. The CDR3 DNA is TGTGCCAGCAGCTTGTCCAGAAGTGAAAAACTGTTTTTT.

V gene TRBV10-2 combines with J gene TRBJ1-1, with a weak D call TRBD1 (5 bases). Trimming left V 7 bases short and J 1 base short, with 13 bases between. Germline CDR1 reads WSHSY; CDR2 reads SAAADI. This CDR3 has 14 amino acids. The CDR3 loop is CASNTREGNTEAFF. CDR3 sequence (DNA): TGCGCCAGCAATACCAGGGAGGGGAACACTGAAGCTTTCTTT.